The source of this T cell receptor (beta chain) is a study of shared clonotypes between healthy human individuals (dated by TCRdb to about 2020). With regard to the full study: The cohort included three men and a couple of women between 18 and 49 years of age. Blood TCR repertoires of about 5 healthy adults were deeply sequenced to estimate repertoire size and the extent of clonotype sharing between individuals. Libraries were prepared and TCR repertoires were sequenced by different laboratories using diverse techniques, in order to increase sequencing depth and limit assay-specific biases. Per donor, leukapheresis produced somewhere between about 0.9 and 9 billion PBMCs.

Findings and caveats that apply to the study as a whole: The small number of donors limited the genetic and exposure-history diversity represented. Pairwise subsampling indicated that sequencing depth was expected to affect the degree of clonotype sharing among donors. Sampling was restricted to blood, and TCR repertoires in tissue are likely to differ from TCR repertoires in blood.

Using the deep immunoSEQ assay, TCR CDR3 regions were amplified from genomic DNA by multiplex PCR. Genomic DNA extracted from each cell subset was distributed evenly over all wells of several immunoSEQ 96-well plates, and each plate served as one replicate. For unsorted PBMC, around 330 ng genomic DNA, equal to approximately 30,000 T cell genomes, was loaded into each replicate PCR. Genomic DNA from unsorted PBMC was sequenced over ten immunoSEQ deep assay plates. Purified libraries were quantified with a Qubit 3.0 fluorometer, sized on a Bioanalyzer 2100, and re-quantified with the KAPA Library Quantification kit. Each immunoSEQ 96-well plate was sequenced on its own single-read 150-cycle Illumina NextSeq 550 flow cell. The study's own analysis went as follows. Because the immunoSEQ output held only junctional sequences and lacked quality scores, the filtering could not match the filtering applied to full-length reads. Sequences were annotated with PyIR, a Python wrapper for IgBLAST v1.9, using IMGT germline references to assign V/J genes and CDR3. Reads were filtered out if the reads had weak V/J assignments (E-value above 1e-6), no CDR3, stop codons, out-of-frame junctions, or ambiguous translated residues. V3J clonotypes were defined as sequences sharing an identical inferred V gene, J gene, and CDR3 amino acid sequence. Percentage overlap between repertoires was computed as shared unique clonotypes divided by the size of the smaller repertoire. Repertoire richness was assessed with RTK rarefaction, the Chao1 estimator, and Recon v2.1 estimates of unobserved clonotypes. In its TCRdb copy, this immuneACCESS table keeps in-frame sequences only and misses some clones. Where compared with another copy, unresolved V genes explain less than half of these, and the others have no known cause. That table is the source of V, J and clone size, and D and trimming were worked out from the DNA. The sample contains fewer than 700,000 clones, around three quarters of them found a single time. 12% of the sample belongs to the ten largest clones.

Donors were healthy HIV-negative adults with no recently reported acute infections or vaccinations. Only Caucasian adults living in Nashville, Tennessee, USA were represented among the donors. In the unsorted samples, approximately 85 million PBMCs were counted, and genomic DNA was extracted using the QIAamp DNA Blood Mini kit. After blood collection by leukapheresis, PBMCs were isolated using Ficoll-Histopaque density gradient centrifugation and then cryopreserved in the vapor phase of liquid nitrogen. Regarding this clone: Its antigen target is currently unknown. No much larger clonotype is one base removed from it; base qualities were not supplied.

The sequencing input was PBMCs. This clonotype originated in a woman aged 40 to 50 in good health. Some clones in this sample may be carry-over from other donors' samples.

This receptor carries the CDR3 CASKISGANVLTF. The DNA is as follows: TGTGCCAGCAAGATCTCTGGGGCCAACGTCCTGACTTTC. The chain was built from TRBV14 and TRBJ2-6; no D segment can be confidently identified. Based on the germline V gene, the CDR1 and CDR2 sequences are SGHDN and FVKESK. The trim is 7 bases for V and 0 bases for J, with a gap of 4 bases between the germline ends. The CDR3 goes from the cysteine to the phenylalanine over 13 residues. CDR3 DNA is the only sequence kept; it has 39 bases, read in frame from the first base.